The 25 T cell receptor beta chains listed next were all sequenced from one sample in a study of T cells in Graves' hyperthyroidism and ophthalmopathy. The TCR beta CDR3 regions underwent amplification using RNA transcripts as the source. HTBI primers were the set used in a first-round RT-PCR of the TCR CDR3. TCRdb analysed the multiplex PCR reads with MiXCR anew, one entry per CDR3 protein. This sample has around 800,000 distinct CDR3 sequences, with over 35% found just once. The sequenced sample was blood. These TCRs come from a man aged 18-30 years with Graves' hyperthyroidism.

The chain is built from TRBV29-1 and TRBJ2-5; D possibly corresponds to TRBD1 (5 bases). Trimming took off 8 bases at V and 2 bases at J, with 12 bases between the two ends. Germline assignment: CDR1 SQVTM and CDR2 ANQGSEA. This CDR3 spans 12 amino acids. The CDR3 sequence: CSSYDRQETQYF. The DNA of the CDR3 is TGCAGCAGCTACGACAGACAAGAGACCCAGTACTTC.

This clonotype was seen many times. V usage is TRBV29-1 and J usage is TRBJ2-7; 9 nucleotides align to TRBD1. J lost 3 bases, V lost 3 bases, and 6 bases had no gene match. Germline-derived CDR1 and CDR2 are SQVTM and ANQGSEA. The CDR3 is 14 amino acids. The CDR3 protein is CSVDGTGSNYEQYF. The CDR3 DNA reads as TGCAGCGTTGACGGGACAGGGTCCAACTACGAGCAGTACTTC.

This clonotype was detected a few times. The gene calls are TRBV7-2 and TRBJ2-7; D possibly uses TRBD1 or TRBD2 (5 bases each). Per germline, CDR1 SGHTA and CDR2 FQGNSA. The CDR3 totals 14 residues. Trimming took 5 bases from V and 3 from J, leaving 14 bases between them. CDR3 sequence (DNA): TGTGCCAGCAGCGAAACCGGGACGCGCTACGAGCAGTACTTC. Residues: CASSETGTRYEQYF.

The chain employs TRBV5-1 and TRBJ1-1, with 9 bases that match TRBD1. The germline CDR1 and CDR2 sequences are SGHRS and YFSETQ. This CDR3 has 17 residues. V dropped 0 bases and J dropped 7; count of bases not matched to a gene: 13. CDR3 region: CASSLDRGLTRDGEAFF. The CDR3 DNA reads TGCGCCAGCAGCTTGGACAGGGGGCTGACCCGAGACGGTGAAGCTTTCTTT.

Concerning this clonotype itself: Sequence at one end of the junction differs from germline and may be a read error. V is TRBV25-1 and J is TRBJ1-1; 9 nucleotides match TRBD1. The CDR3 sequence is 15 residues long. CDR1 MGHDK and CDR2 SYGVNS come from the germline V gene. The CDR3 nucleotides read TGTGCCTGCAGTGCCCCTGGGACAGGGTGGACTGAAGCTTTCTTT. It codes for CACSAPGTGWTEAFF. The whole variable domain, remainder taken from reference TRBV25-1 and TRBJ1-1, is EADIYQTPRYLVIGTGKKITLECSQTMGHDKMYWYQQDPGMELHLIHYSYGVNSTEKGDLSSESTVSRIRTEHFPLTLESARPSHTSQYLCACSAPGTGWTEAFFGQGTRLTVV.

In regard to this clonotype: Germline is not matched at one junction end, which may reflect a read error. The CDR3 here is CAGSRGGSGNYGYTF. CDR3 sequence (DNA): TGTGCCGGCAGCCGAGGGGGCAGTGGGAACTATGGCTACACCTTC. The V and J genes are TRBV7-9 and TRBJ1-2; TRBD1 agrees at 7 bases. The germline V gene has CDR1 SEHNR and CDR2 FQNEAQ (reference sequence). This CDR3 has 15 residues.

This clonotype was seen ten or more times. The DNA for the CDR3 is TGCAGCGTTTTTAGCGGGAGTACAGAGACCCAGTACTTC. As protein: CSVFSGSTETQYF. This chain connects TRBV29-1 to TRBJ2-5; 9 bases fit TRBD2. V shed 5 bases and J 4 bases; nucleotides not matched to a gene: 5. The germline V gene encodes CDR1 SQVTM and CDR2 ANQGSEA. The CDR3 consists of 13 residues.

This sequence joins TRBV6-2 or TRBV6-3 and TRBJ2-5; maybe TRBD2 (5 bases). This CDR3 has 13 amino acids. The V end lost 6 bases, the J end lost 4 bases, and 12 bases lay between the germline ends. Germline V gene data show CDR1 as MNHEY and CDR2 as SVGEGT. The CDR3 nucleotides read TGTGCCAGCAGGCGGGTAGGAGGAGAGACCCAGTACTTC. The encoded protein is CASRRVGGETQYF.

V usage is TRBV6-5 and J usage is TRBJ1-5; D is uncertain. Per the germline V gene, CDR1 is MNHEY and CDR2 is SVGAGI. V was cut by 0 bases and J by 0 bases, with 9 bases left in between. The CDR3 sequence is 16 residues long. CDR3 nucleotides: TGTGCCAGCAGTTACTCGATCCCACGTAGCAATCAGCCCCAGCATTTT. Residues: CASSYSIPRSNQPQHF.

This clonotype occurred a few times. The rearrangement joins TRBV9 to TRBJ1-4; 7 bases match TRBD1. The CDR3 runs 16 residues. V was clipped by 0 bases and J by 8 bases; unmatched bases: 10. Looked up from germline, CDR1 is SGDLS and CDR2 is YYNGEE. The CDR3 DNA is TGTGCCAGCAGCGTAGCTAAAGGGGGCAGAGGGGAAAAACTGTTTTTT. Protein: CASSVAKGGRGEKLFF.

This clonotype was seen ten or more times. The rearrangement uses TRBV7-2 and TRBJ2-7; D may be TRBD2 (6 bases). CDR3 size: 15 residues. The V end was cut by 4 bases, the J end by 0 bases, with 13 bases between. Per the germline V gene, CDR1 is SGHTA and CDR2 is FQGNSA. CDR3 DNA: TGTGCCAGCAGCTGGGCGGGGCGGGGCTCCTACGAGCAGTACTTC. Its protein product is CASSWAGRGSYEQYF.

This clonotype was seen a handful of times. The chain has TRBV5-5 and TRBJ2-5, with 10 bases that match TRBD1. The CDR3 sequence is 15 residues long. V lost 2 bases, J lost 5 bases, and 6 bases stayed unmatched. Germline values: CDR1 SGHKS, CDR2 YYEKEE (reference sequence). DNA for the CDR3: TGTGCCAGCAGCTTAGAGGGACAGGGGAGGGAGACCCAGTACTTC. It yields the protein CASSLEGQGRETQYF.

This clonotype was recorded at least ten times. This chain joins TRBV2 and TRBJ1-2, with a possible D match to TRBD1 (5 bases). The germline V gene has CDR1 SNHLY and CDR2 FYNNEI. This CDR3 comprises 13 residues. V gave up 4 bases and J gave up 7 bases, with 13 bases separating them. This chain's CDR3 is CASSAQGLSGYTF. The CDR3 coding sequence is TGTGCCAGCAGTGCGCAGGGTCTAAGTGGCTACACCTTC.

The chain carries TRBV7-8 and TRBJ1-2, with 10 bases matching TRBD1. Germline V gene data show CDR1 as SGHVS and CDR2 as FQNEAQ. The CDR3 contains 16 residues. V lost 6 bases and J lost 4; bases outside the gene matches: 11. CDR3 amino acids: CASRIGTGAFSYGYTF. CDR3 DNA sequence: TGTGCCAGCAGAATAGGGACAGGGGCTTTTTCCTATGGCTACACCTTC.

This clonotype was counted a few times. The V gene is TRBV7-2, the J gene TRBJ1-5; D unresolved. The CDR3 totals 14 residues. CDR1 SGHTA and CDR2 FQGNSA come from the germline V gene. V was shortened by 4 bases and J by 4 bases, with 11 bases between the two germline ends. The CDR3 spells CASSSTLLNQPQHF. As DNA, the CDR3 is TGTGCCAGCAGCTCCACCTTACTAAATCAGCCCCAGCATTTT. Drawing the rest from reference TRBV7-2 and TRBJ1-5, the complete variable domain is GAGVSQSPSNKVTEKGKDVELRCDPISGHTALYWYRQSLGQGLEFLIYFQGNSAPDKSGLPSDRFSAERTGGSVSTLTIQRTQQEDSAVYLCASSSTLLNQPQHFGDGTRLSIL.

The CDR3 sequence is CASSPLTSGGPHQETQYF. The CDR3 DNA sequence: TGTGCCAGCAGCCCCCTGACTAGCGGGGGGCCCCACCAAGAGACCCAGTACTTC. The gene calls are TRBV7-6 and TRBJ2-5; TRBD2 aligns across 13 bases. Trimming removed 5 bases from V and 0 bases from J; junction bases left unmatched: 9. From germline, CDR1 is SGHVS and CDR2 FNYEAQ. There are 18 residues in the CDR3.

By frequency in the sample, this clonotype is medium-sized. This chain connects TRBV2 to TRBJ1-1; no clear D gene. Per the germline V gene, CDR1 is SNHLY and CDR2 is FYNNEI. The CDR3 has 13 residues. Trimming took off 6 bases at V and 8 bases at J, with 16 bases between the two ends. The CDR3 bases are TGTGCCAGCAGCCGGGAACATGCCGCAGAAGCTTTCTTT. Its protein product is CASSREHAAEAFF.

The chain has TRBV7-2 and TRBJ2-3; D is ambiguous. The CDR3 covers 13 residues. Per germline, CDR1 SGHTA and CDR2 FQGNSA. The V end was cut by 3 bases, the J end by 6 bases, with 10 bases between. CDR3 nucleotide sequence: TGTGCCAGCAGCTTCCTAAGTAGGGATACGCAGTATTTT. Residues: CASSFLSRDTQYF. Looking up the rest from reference TRBV7-2 and TRBJ2-3 gives the full variable domain: GAGVSQSPSNKVTEKGKDVELRCDPISGHTALYWYRQSLGQGLEFLIYFQGNSAPDKSGLPSDRFSAERTGGSVSTLTIQRTQQEDSAVYLCASSFLSRDTQYFGPGTRLTVL.

The chain employs TRBV6-5 and TRBJ2-5; perhaps TRBD1 as D (6 bases). Germline lookup yields CDR1 MNHEY and CDR2 SVGAGI. Trimming took 0 bases from V and 1 from J, leaving 15 bases between them. This CDR3 has 17 amino acids. CDR3 in DNA: TGTGCCAGCAGTTACTCGAAAGTAGTAGGGGGCCAAGAGACCCAGTACTTC. As protein: CASSYSKVVGGQETQYF.

This clonotype showed up just once. The chain links TRBV10-2 to TRBJ1-1; the D is unclear. The V end was cut by 4 bases, the J end by 8 bases, with 14 bases between. The CDR3 runs 13 residues. Germline V gives CDR1 WSHSY, CDR2 SAAADI. CDR3 amino acids: CASSAREAYEAFF. The CDR3 DNA is TGCGCCAGCAGTGCTAGAGAGGCTTACGAAGCTTTCTTT.

This clonotype was detected ten times or more. The rearrangement joins TRBV10-3 to TRBJ1-5, with no clear D. This CDR3 comprises 15 residues. V was clipped by 0 bases and J by 6 bases, with 12 bases between them. Germline V CDR1 and CDR2: ENHRY, SYGVKD. CDR3: CAISESAGSGQPQHF. The CDR3 DNA reads as TGTGCCATCAGTGAGTCTGCGGGATCGGGTCAGCCCCAGCATTTT.

This clonotype has ten or more counts. This sequence joins TRBV15 and TRBJ1-1; no reliable D call. Germline CDR1 LNHNV, CDR2 YYDKDF (reference sequence). Trimming took 0 bases from V and 0 from J, leaving 11 bases between them. There are 16 residues in the CDR3. CDR3 DNA: TGTGCCACCAGCAGAGACAGAGAAGAAATGAACACTGAAGCTTTCTTT. Translating gives CATSRDREEMNTEAFF.

This clonotype was seen only a few times. V usage is TRBV6-5 and J usage is TRBJ1-3; tentative D call: TRBD1 (5 bases). Trimming removed 5 bases from V and 3 bases from J, with 14 bases in between. Germline values: CDR1 MNHEY, CDR2 SVGAGI. There are 15 residues in the CDR3. The CDR3 spells CASSQDGTDGNTIYF. The CDR3, as DNA: TGTGCCAGCAGTCAAGATGGGACGGATGGAAACACCATATATTTT.

This clonotype has ten or more counts. The V gene is TRBV19, the J gene TRBJ1-1, with 7 bases that match TRBD1. Germline assignment: CDR1 LNHDA and CDR2 SQIVND (reference sequence). The V gene end was trimmed by 3 bases and the J gene end by 1 base; junction bases not matched to a gene: 2. The CDR3 sequence is 14 residues long. The CDR3 loop is CASSMGTANTEAFF. CDR3 DNA: TGTGCCAGTAGTATGGGGACAGCGAACACTGAAGCTTTCTTT.

This clonotype was seen only a few times. This chain joins TRBV20-1 and TRBJ1-1; 7 bases map to TRBD1. V shed 3 bases and J 0 bases; nucleotides not matched to a gene: 4. The germline CDR1 and CDR2 sequences are DFQATT and SNEGSKA (reference sequence). This CDR3 is 14 amino acids long. The CDR3 sequence is CSARGQGVNTEAFF. CDR3 coding DNA: TGCAGTGCTAGGGGGCAGGGGGTGAACACTGAAGCTTTCTTT.